This T cell receptor beta chain was captured by sequencing in a study of beta chain features in type 1 diabetes. As for this clone: No antigen is known for it.

The CDR3 is 19 amino acids. V was clipped by 1 base and J by 7 bases; unmatched bases: 19. Germline assignment: CDR1 SGHDT and CDR2 YYEEEE. The isolated RNA, all of it, was reverse transcribed, so expressed TCRB transcripts were what got sequenced. Data came from immunoSEQ multiplex PCR; TCRdb stores just in-frame clones and leaves some out. The sample records about 19,000 clones, 50% being singletons. Findings and caveats of the study: When Type 1 diabetes patients were examined, their TCRB CDR3s proved moderately but significantly shorter in all four CD4+ subsets. Highly expressing activated T cells could be over-counted with a cDNA template.

What was sequenced was stem cell memory CD4+ T cells from blood. This sequence joins TRBV5-6 and TRBJ2-7, with 11 bases that match TRBD2. This clonotype was sampled from a man in his late teens or twenties in good health. The chain's CDR3 is CASSLYMLRTGLAVGEQYF. The CDR3 nucleotides are TGTGCCAGCAGCTTGTATATGCTCCGAACGGGACTAGCGGTGGGGGAGCAGTACTTC.